This is a list of T cell receptor beta chains from one sample in a study of T cells in Graves' hyperthyroidism and ophthalmopathy. Each CDR3 protein gets one entry after TCRdb re-called the multiplex PCR reads with MiXCR. This sample has more than 500,000 distinct CDR3 sequences; roughly 14% occur once, and the top ten carry 3.5% to 4.5%. Sequencing was performed on blood. Receptors were obtained from a woman aged 40 to 49 with Graves' ophthalmopathy. Both conserved end residues are part of each CDR3. The D gene is left open where the match is weak. Clone size is given for some rows only: seen once, a few or many times, or a class if the clone is expanded.

V: TRBV28; length: 14; D: -; J: TRBJ2-2; size: -; CDR3: CASRTGSPTGELFF; DNA: TGTGCCAGCAGAACAGGGTCTCCGACCGGGGAGCTGTTTTTT
V: TRBV2; length: 15; D: TRBD1; J: TRBJ2-7; size: many; CDR3: CASSVGGQAHYEQYF; DNA: TGTGCCAGCAGTGTGGGGGGACAGGCGCATTACGAGCAGTACTTC
V: TRBV7-7; length: 15; D: -; J: TRBJ2-7; size: many; CDR3: CASSSREIGAHEQYF; DNA: TGTGCTAGCAGCTCGCGAGAGATCGGGGCCCACGAGCAGTACTTC
V: TRBV28; length: 16; D: TRBD1; J: TRBJ2-7; size: many; CDR3: CASSRTGVRRSYEQYF; DNA: TGTGCCAGCAGTCGAACAGGGGTCCGCCGTAGCTACGAGCAGTACTTC
V: TRBV7-9; length: 8; D: -; J: TRBJ1-2; size: many; CDR3: CAWGASAF; DNA: TGTGCCTGGGGGGCATCGGCCTTC
V: TRBV13; length: 17; D: TRBD2; J: TRBJ2-7; size: -; CDR3: CASSYSGLAGRALEQYF; DNA: TGTGCCAGCAGCTATTCCGGGCTGGCCGGGAGGGCCCTCGAGCAGTACTTC
V: TRBV18; length: 15; D: -; J: TRBJ2-7; size: -; CDR3: CASSPAMTTSYEQYF; DNA: TGTGCCAGCTCACCAGCGATGACTACGTCCTACGAGCAGTACTTC
V: TRBV27; length: 16; D: -; J: TRBJ2-7; size: many; CDR3: CASSFKTGIGRWEQYF; DNA: TGTGCCAGCAGTTTCAAAACAGGGATTGGAAGGTGGGAGCAGTACTTC
V: TRBV6-5; length: 15; D: -; J: TRBJ1-1; size: many; CDR3: CASSYRGTSPHEAFF; DNA: TGTGCCAGCAGTTACAGAGGGACCTCTCCCCATGAAGCTTTCTTT
V: TRBV11-2; length: 13; D: -; J: TRBJ2-4; size: many; CDR3: CASSLDAKLIQYF; DNA: TGTGCCAGCAGCTTAGATGCCAAACTCATTCAGTACTTC
V: TRBV19; length: 16; D: -; J: TRBJ1-5; size: many; CDR3: CASSIARRNSNQPQHF; DNA: TGTGCCAGTAGTATAGCGCGCAGAAATAGCAATCAGCCCCAGCATTTT
V: TRBV6-1; length: 15; D: -; J: TRBJ1-5; size: many; CDR3: CASSGSGQENQPQHF; DNA: TGTGCCAGCAGTGGATCCGGTCAGGAGAATCAGCCCCAGCATTTT
V: TRBV19; length: 15; D: TRBD1; J: TRBJ1-5; size: few; CDR3: CASSPTGASNQPQHF; DNA: TGTGCCAGTAGTCCGACAGGGGCTAGTAATCAGCCCCAGCATTTT
V: TRBV5-4; length: 15; D: TRBD1; J: TRBJ2-7; size: many; CDR3: CASSVSGQGAGEQYF; DNA: TGTGCCAGCAGCGTGTCGGGACAGGGGGCTGGCGAGCAGTACTTC
V: TRBV27; length: 14; D: -; J: TRBJ2-7; size: many; CDR3: CASSFKGDHYEQYF; DNA: TGTGCCAGCAGTTTTAAGGGCGATCACTACGAGCAGTACTTC
V: TRBV6-2/TRBV6-3; length: 13; D: -; J: TRBJ1-1; size: many; CDR3: CASILEGSTEAFF; DNA: TGTGCCAGCATCCTAGAGGGGAGCACTGAAGCTTTCTTT
V: TRBV6-5; length: 16; D: TRBD1; J: TRBJ2-7; size: many; CDR3: CASSYSRSGGSYEQYF; DNA: TGTGCCAGCAGTTACTCGAGGTCAGGGGGCTCCTACGAGCAGTACTTC
V: TRBV7-2; length: 15; D: -; J: TRBJ2-5; size: many; CDR3: CASSLGDSRSETQYF; DNA: TGTGCCAGCAGCTTAGGGGACTCCAGGTCGGAGACCCAGTACTTC
V: TRBV4-3; length: 14; D: -; J: TRBJ2-5; size: many; CDR3: CASSQDSGMGTQYF; DNA: TGCGCCAGCAGCCAAGATTCGGGTATGGGGACCCAGTACTTC
V: TRBV11-1; length: 16; D: -; J: TRBJ2-6; size: many; CDR3: CASGTGFSSGANVLTF; DNA: TGTGCCAGCGGAACAGGGTTTAGCTCTGGGGCCAACGTCCTGACTTTC
V: TRBV7-9; length: 14; D: -; J: TRBJ2-7; size: few; CDR3: CASSSLDNAYEQYF; DNA: TGTGCCAGCAGCTCGCTGGACAACGCCTACGAGCAGTACTTC
V: TRBV19; length: 19; D: -; J: TRBJ1-3; size: many; CDR3: CASNSGPIHTGSTGNTIYF; DNA: TGTGCCAGTAACAGCGGACCTATACATACAGGGTCGACTGGAAACACCATATATTTT
V: TRBV28; length: 15; D: TRBD1; J: TRBJ2-7; size: many; CDR3: CASSSTGDLLYEQYF; DNA: TGTGCCAGCAGTTCGACAGGGGACCTATTATACGAGCAGTACTTC
V: TRBV28; length: 15; D: -; J: TRBJ2-7; size: many; CDR3: CASSLGASGKYEQYF; DNA: TGTGCCAGCAGTCTGGGGGCTAGCGGCAAATACGAGCAGTACTTC
V: TRBV29-1; length: 12; D: -; J: TRBJ1-1; size: many; CDR3: CSGGQPNTEAFF; DNA: TGCAGCGGAGGACAGCCGAACACTGAAGCTTTCTTT
V: TRBV20-1; length: 14; D: -; J: TRBJ1-1; size: many; CDR3: CSAPRTFEYTEAFF; DNA: TGCAGTGCTCCACGGACGTTCGAGTACACTGAAGCTTTCTTT
V: TRBV5-1; length: 17; D: -; J: TRBJ1-1; size: -; CDR3: CASSLTPQGGLSSEAFF; DNA: TGCGCCAGCAGCTTAACCCCCCAAGGAGGTTTATCATCGGAAGCTTTCTTT
V: TRBV12-3/TRBV12-4; length: 13; D: -; J: TRBJ1-5; size: many; CDR3: CASSLSGKQPQHF; DNA: TGTGCCAGCAGTTTATCAGGGAAACAGCCCCAGCATTTT
V: TRBV6-1; length: 13; D: -; J: TRBJ1-2; size: many; CDR3: CASNQWQNYGYTF; DNA: TGTGCCAGCAACCAGTGGCAGAACTATGGCTACACCTTC
V: TRBV29-1; length: 13; D: -; J: TRBJ1-2; size: few; CDR3: CSSRRINLYGYTF; DNA: TGCAGCTCCCGGAGGATTAACCTCTATGGCTACACCTTC
V: TRBV20-1; length: 17; D: -; J: TRBJ1-5; size: few; CDR3: CSARGSDSPWGNQPQHF; DNA: TGCAGTGCTAGAGGGAGTGACAGCCCTTGGGGCAATCAGCCCCAGCATTTT
V: TRBV19; length: 13; D: -; J: TRBJ2-7; size: many; CDR3: CASSNRLGWEQYF; DNA: TGTGCCAGTAGTAACAGACTAGGTTGGGAGCAGTACTTC
V: TRBV20-1; length: 13; D: TRBD1; J: TRBJ1-3; size: many; CDR3: CSAQQGDGNTIYF; DNA: TGCAGTGCACAACAGGGGGACGGCAACACCATATATTTT
V: TRBV11-2; length: 15; D: -; J: TRBJ1-1; size: many; CDR3: CASSLVFATNTEAFF; DNA: TGTGCCAGCAGCTTAGTTTTTGCGACGAACACTGAAGCTTTCTTT
V: TRBV25-1; length: 13; D: -; J: TRBJ1-2; size: many; CDR3: CASAHGANYGYTF; DNA: TGTGCCAGCGCCCATGGAGCTAACTATGGCTACACCTTC
V: TRBV10-2; length: 15; D: TRBD2; J: TRBJ2-5; size: many; CDR3: CASSESSLAEETQYF; DNA: TGCGCCAGCAGTGAGTCGTCACTAGCGGAAGAGACCCAGTACTTC
V: TRBV4-3; length: 16; D: -; J: TRBJ1-2; size: few; CDR3: CASSQDLAETTYGYTF; DNA: TGCGCCAGCAGCCAAGATCTGGCAGAGACGACCTATGGCTACACCTTC
V: TRBV28; length: 16; D: TRBD1; J: TRBJ2-7; size: -; CDR3: CASSRHRTGVSYEQYF; DNA: TGTGCCAGCAGCCGCCATAGGACAGGGGTCTCCTACGAGCAGTACTTC
V: TRBV5-5; length: 16; D: -; J: TRBJ2-7; size: many; CDR3: CASSWPSGAPLGEQYF; DNA: TGTGCCAGCAGCTGGCCCTCAGGGGCCCCTTTGGGGGAGCAGTACTTC
V: TRBV5-5; length: 16; D: -; J: TRBJ2-7; size: many; CDR3: CASSWTLAAAAYEQYF; DNA: TGTGCCAGCAGCTGGACCCTAGCTGCCGCGGCCTACGAGCAGTACTTC
V: TRBV6-1; length: 14; D: -; J: TRBJ2-7; size: -; CDR3: CASTRPGTFYEQYF; DNA: TGTGCCAGCACGCGCCCGGGCACTTTCTACGAGCAGTACTTC
V: TRBV11-2; length: 16; D: -; J: TRBJ2-7; size: few; CDR3: CASSLGTKSSSYEQYF; DNA: TGTGCCAGCAGCTTAGGAACTAAATCGAGCTCCTACGAGCAGTACTTC